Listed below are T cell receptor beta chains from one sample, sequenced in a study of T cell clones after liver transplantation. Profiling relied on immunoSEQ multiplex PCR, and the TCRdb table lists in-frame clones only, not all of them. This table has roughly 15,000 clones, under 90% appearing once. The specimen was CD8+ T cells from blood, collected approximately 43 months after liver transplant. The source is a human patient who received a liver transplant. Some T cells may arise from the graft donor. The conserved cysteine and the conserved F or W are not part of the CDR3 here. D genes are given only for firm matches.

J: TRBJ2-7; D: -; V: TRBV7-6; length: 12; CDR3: ASSPRRVGYEQY
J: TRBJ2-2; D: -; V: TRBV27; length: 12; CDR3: ASSFLTNTGELF
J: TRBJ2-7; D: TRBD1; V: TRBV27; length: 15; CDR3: ASTSYPGTGPPYEQY
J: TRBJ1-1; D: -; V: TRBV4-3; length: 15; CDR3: ASSQDRAQGANTEAF
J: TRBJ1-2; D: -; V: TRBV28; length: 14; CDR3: ASTIQGGRGNYGYT
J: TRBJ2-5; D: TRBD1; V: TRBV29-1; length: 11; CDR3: SARTGLQETQY
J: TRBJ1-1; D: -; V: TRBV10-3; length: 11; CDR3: AISEAVYTEAF
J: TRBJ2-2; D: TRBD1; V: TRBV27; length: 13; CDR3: ASSGGQGFTGELF
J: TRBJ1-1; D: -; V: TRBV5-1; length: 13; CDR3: ASQAVGTGNTEAF
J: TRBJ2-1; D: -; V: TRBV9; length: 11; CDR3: ASSVGGGSEQF
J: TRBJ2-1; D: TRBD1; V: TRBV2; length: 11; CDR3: ARQGVLINEQF
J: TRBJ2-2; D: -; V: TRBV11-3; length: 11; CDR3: ASSDPPSRELF
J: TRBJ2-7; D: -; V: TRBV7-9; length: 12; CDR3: ASSYVGGPYEQY
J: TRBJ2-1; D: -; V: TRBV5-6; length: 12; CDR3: ASSLRGSRNEQF
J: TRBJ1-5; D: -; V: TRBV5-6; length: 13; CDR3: ASSLFGTGDQPQH
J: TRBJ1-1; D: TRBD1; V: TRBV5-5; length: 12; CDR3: ASSLRQGYTEAF
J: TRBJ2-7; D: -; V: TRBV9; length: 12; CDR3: ASSATGRSAEQY
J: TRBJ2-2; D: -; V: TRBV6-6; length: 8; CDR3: ASGRGELF
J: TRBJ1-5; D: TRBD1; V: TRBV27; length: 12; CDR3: ASSPDRWAMPQH
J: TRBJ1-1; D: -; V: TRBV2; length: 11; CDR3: ASTGTINTEAF
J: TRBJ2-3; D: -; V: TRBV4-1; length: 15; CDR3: ASSQDRTGGTTDTQY
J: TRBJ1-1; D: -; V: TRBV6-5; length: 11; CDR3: ASSFKANTEAF
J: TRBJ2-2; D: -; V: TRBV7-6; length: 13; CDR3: ASSPRGANTGELF
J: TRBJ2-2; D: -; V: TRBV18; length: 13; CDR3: ASSPGDSGIGELF
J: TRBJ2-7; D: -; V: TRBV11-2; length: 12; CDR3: ASSPRRGAYEQY